The 13 T cell receptor beta chains presented below share a single source sample, sequenced in a study of blood T cell repertoires in COVID-19 (dated by TCRdb to the early 2020s). The library was made by the immunoSEQ multiplex PCR assay. TCRdb provides this immuneACCESS table in a form limited to in-frame rearrangements. Some clones are lacking; in checked studies, under half of them reflect an unresolved V gene, and why the rest are absent is not known. In this sample the table shows about 47,000 clones, about 89% of which occur a single time. Together, the top ten hold less than 8% of the sample. The sample consisted of peripheral blood. Receptors originate from a man aged 70-80 years with active COVID-19.

This chain joins TRBV18 and TRBJ2-1; 16 nucleotides line up with TRBD2. With 6 bases clipped from V and 0 bases from J, the junction kept 8 bases outside the gene matches. The germline gives CDR1 KGHSH, CDR2 LQKENI. The CDR3 sequence is 19 residues long. CDR3 residues: CASSQGTSGGASSYNEQFF. In DNA, the CDR3 is TGTGCCAGCTCCCAAGGGACTAGCGGGGGGGCGAGCTCCTACAATGAGCAGTTCTTC.

The CDR3 nucleotides are TGTGCCAGCATTTTTAGAGAGCGGGCCATAGGGGTGACCCAGTACTTC. It translates to CASIFRERAIGVTQYF. The chain is built from TRBV21-1 and TRBJ2-5; the table's D gene call, TRBD2, was not cross checked with the DNA. TRBV21-1 is flagged as a pseudogene. CDR3 length: 16 amino acids.

The gene calls are TRBV6-2 or TRBV6-3 and TRBJ1-5, with D hard to call. There are 16 residues in the CDR3. Trimming pared 0 bases from V and 0 bases from J, leaving 9 bases between. Germline CDR1 MNHEY, CDR2 SVGEGT. The chain's CDR3 is CASSYSPALSNQPQHF. The CDR3 DNA reads as TGTGCCAGCAGTTACTCGCCAGCGCTTAGCAATCAGCCCCAGCATTTT.

The chain combines TRBV4-1 with TRBJ2-5; 10 nucleotides line up with TRBD1. Unmatched junction bases numbered 13, after V lost 8 bases and J lost 1 base. The CDR3 totals 17 residues. Germline V gene lookup returns CDR1 MGHRA and CDR2 YSYEKL. The CDR3 reads CASPNRDRGNIQETQYF. CDR3 sequence (DNA): TGCGCCAGCCCCAACCGGGACAGGGGAAACATCCAAGAGACCCAGTACTTC.

This sequence joins TRBV2 and TRBJ2-5; 11 bases line up with TRBD2. CDR1 SNHLY and CDR2 FYNNEI come from the germline V gene. CDR3 length: 17 amino acids. The V segment lost 7 bases and the J segment 3 bases; nucleotides outside the gene matches: 13. The chain's CDR3 is CASTPFETSGAEETQYF. CDR3 DNA: TGTGCCAGCACTCCATTCGAGACTAGCGGGGCGGAAGAGACCCAGTACTTC.

The rearrangement joins TRBV5-6 to TRBJ2-5; 7 nucleotides line up with TRBD1. V dropped 4 bases and J dropped 1; count of bases not matched to a gene: 10. The CDR3 runs to 16 residues. In germline, CDR1 is SGHDT, CDR2 YYEEEE. Written as DNA, the CDR3 is TGTGCCAGCAGCACTCTTACGGGACAGATCCAAGAGACCCAGTACTTC. This translates into CASSTLTGQIQETQYF.

The CDR3 DNA reads as TGCGCCAGCAGCCCCGCCCGGTGGGGGGGTTCCAATGAGCAGTTCTTC. Protein: CASSPARWGGSNEQFF. The rearrangement links TRBV5-1 to TRBJ2-1; 7 positions match TRBD2. Germline V gives CDR1 SGHRS, CDR2 YFSETQ. V lost 4 bases and J lost 6; bases outside the gene matches: 13. This CDR3 is built from 16 residues.

This chain joins TRBV20-1 and TRBJ1-3; the D is unclear. V was shortened by 3 bases and J by 0 bases, with 15 bases between the two germline ends. The CDR3 spans 16 residues. CDR1 DFQATT and CDR2 SNEGSKA come from the germline V gene (reference sequence). The CDR3 reads CSASWAPRVSGNTIYF. Here the CDR3 DNA reads TGCAGTGCTAGTTGGGCCCCCCGCGTCTCTGGAAACACCATATATTTT.

This clone was found once. The genes are TRBV6-5 and TRBJ1-2; perhaps TRBD1 as D (6 bases). Deletions cut 6 bases from V and 8 bases from J, with 13 bases between. CDR1 MNHEY and CDR2 SVGAGI come from the germline V gene. There are 12 residues in the CDR3. CDR3 sequence: CASRQGEGGYTF. The CDR3 DNA reads as TGTGCCAGCAGACAGGGTGAGGGAGGCTACACCTTC.

V usage is TRBV10-3 and J usage is TRBJ1-5; a weak D match, TRBD1 (6 bases). Germline CDR1 is ENHRY and CDR2 is SYGVKD. The CDR3 is 13 amino acids. V was shortened by 6 bases and J by 4 bases, with 10 bases between the two germline ends. Here the CDR3 reads CAIRPGDNQPQHF. CDR3 nucleotide sequence: TGTGCCATCAGGCCAGGGGATAATCAGCCCCAGCATTTT.

This chain joins TRBV3-1 (or the pseudogene TRBV3-2) and TRBJ2-3; 8 positions match TRBD1. The V and J ends lost 4 bases and 7 bases, in that order; junction bases with no gene match: 10. CDR1 is LGHDT, CDR2 YNNKEL, per germline (reference sequence). This CDR3 region has 15 residues. In DNA form, the CDR3 reads TGTGCCAGCAGCCTAAGGGACAGGATGCCAAATACGCAGTATTTT. Protein sequence: CASSLRDRMPNTQYF.

V usage is TRBV2 and J usage is TRBJ1-2, with D possibly being TRBD1 (5 bases). The germline V gene encodes CDR1 SNHLY and CDR2 FYNNEI. V was shortened by 7 bases and J by 0 bases, with 12 bases between the two germline ends. CDR3 size: 14 residues. The CDR3 sequence: CASTKGVTNYGYTF. Written as DNA, the CDR3 is TGTGCCAGCACCAAAGGGGTAACTAACTATGGCTACACCTTC.

The rearrangement links TRBV23-1 to TRBJ1-1; maybe TRBD1 (5 bases). TRBV23-1 is known as an ORF, though its function is uncertain. V lost 4 bases and J lost 4, with 22 bases in between. The CDR3 contains 17 residues. The CDR3: CASSPKLSRARITEAFF. CDR3 bases: TGCGCCAGCAGTCCAAAACTCTCCAGGGCACGTATCACTGAAGCTTTCTTT.